This TCR beta chain stems from a study of cytomegalovirus exposure and HLA in healthy donors. Overall study findings and caveats: A few chains tied to CMV proved CMV antigen-specific in vitro. Listed as cytomegalovirus-associated were 170 or so TCR beta chains. In an earlier analysis, productive rearrangement rates for most beta V segments clustered near 87% or 30%.

From germline, CDR1 is MNHEY and CDR2 SMNVEV (reference sequence). V was pared by 5 bases and J by 3 bases, with 16 bases between. The CDR3 is made up of 15 amino acids. Researchers ran the PCR with 60 Vbeta and 13 Jbeta primers. This table comes from immunoSEQ multiplex PCR, and its TCRdb copy is limited to in-frame clones, with some not included. The sample holds some 120,000 clones, 70% to 80% seen once. This clone was seen once. Its antigen is unknown. The rearrangement joins TRBV27 to TRBJ1-1; possible D gene TRBD1, 5 bases. Sequences were obtained from PBMCs. The clonotype was recovered from a woman under 30 in good health and CMV-seropositive. Here the CDR3 DNA reads TGTGCCAGCAGTCGACAGTGGCTTAAGGACACTGAAGCTTTCTTT. This translates into CASSRQWLKDTEAFF.